Below, 16 T cell receptor beta chains from the same sample are listed, as sequenced in a study of T cell clones after liver transplantation. Using immunoSEQ multiplex PCR, the repertoire was profiled, and TCRdb retains in-frame clones only, with some absent. This sample yields tens of thousands of clones, of which around four fifths are seen a single time; about 0.52% belongs to the top ten. Sequenced here: CD4+ T cells from blood, sampled 46 months after liver transplant. The receptors derive from a human patient who received a liver transplant. Some T cells may originate from the graft donor.

V and J are TRBV6-1 and TRBJ2-3; 9 positions agree with TRBD1. Losses at the gene ends were 5 bases for V and 4 bases for J; bases not matched to a gene: 7. Germline V gives CDR1 MNHNS, CDR2 SASEGT. This CDR3 contains 15 residues. The CDR3 bases are TGTGCCAGCAGTTTTGGGGGACAGGGATCAGATACGCAGTATTTT. Its protein is CASSFGGQGSDTQYF.

This clone was seen only once. This rearrangement joins TRBV18 to TRBJ2-7; 14 nucleotides line up with TRBD2. This CDR3 has 16 amino acids. The ends lost 8 bases at V and 4 bases at J; junction bases unmatched: 10. CDR1 KGHSH and CDR2 LQKENI come from the germline V gene. The CDR3, as DNA: TGTGCCAGCCAAACCTATGGACTAGCGGGAGGTTACGAGCAGTACTTC. Translation gives CASQTYGLAGGYEQYF.

V is TRBV18 and J is TRBJ1-3; D is perhaps TRBD1 (5 bases). With 2 bases removed from V and 0 bases from J, the gap between germline ends came to 11 bases. Germline V CDR1 and CDR2: KGHSH, LQKENI. The CDR3 contains 16 residues. CDR3 in amino acids: CASSPLLTGSGNTIYF. The CDR3 DNA sequence: TGTGCCAGCTCACCATTACTTACAGGCTCTGGAAACACCATATATTTT.

The genes are TRBV10-2 and TRBJ1-5; D is unresolved. The CDR3 loop spans 14 amino acids. V lost 3 bases to trimming and J lost 0 bases, with 6 bases between them. The germline V gene encodes CDR1 WSHSY and CDR2 SAAADI. CDR3: CASSDGYSNQPQHF. CDR3 coding DNA: TGCGCCAGCAGTGATGGGTATAGCAATCAGCCCCAGCATTTT.

The gene calls are TRBV5-1 and TRBJ1-3; 8 nucleotides line up with TRBD1. V dropped 2 bases and J dropped 0; count of bases not matched to a gene: 7. Germline-derived CDR1 and CDR2 are SGHRS and YFSETQ. CDR3 size: 17 residues. Here the CDR3 DNA reads TGCGCCAGCAGCTTACACGGACAGGGCCACTCTGGAAACACCATATATTTT. Amino acids: CASSLHGQGHSGNTIYF. Filled out from reference TRBV5-1 and TRBJ1-3, the complete variable domain reads KAGVTQTPRYLIKTRGQQVTLSCSPISGHRSVSWYQQTPGQGLQFLFEYFSETQRNKGNFPGRFSGRQFSNSRSEMNVSTLELGDSALYLCASSLHGQGHSGNTIYFGEGSWLTVV.

To note about this clone: The junction differs from germline at one of its ends, possibly a read error. This chain links TRBV5-1 with TRBJ1-2; the D gene is possibly TRBD1 (5 bases). The CDR3 is 13 residues long. Germline CDR1 reads SGHRS; CDR2 reads YFSETQ. CDR3 residues: CASSLGSAGPSIF. Here the CDR3 DNA reads TGCGCCAGCAGCCTGGGCTCGGCGGGACCATCTATCTTC. Looking up the rest from reference TRBV5-1 and TRBJ1-2 gives the full variable domain: KAGVTQTPRYLIKTRGQQVTLSCSPISGHRSVSWYQQTPGQGLQFLFEYFSETQRNKGNFPGRFSGRQFSNSRSEMNVSTLELGDSALYLCASSLGSAGPSIFGSGTRLTVV.

The count of this clone is one. This rearrangement joins TRBV15 to TRBJ2-1; 11 bases are shared with TRBD2. Germline V gene lookup returns CDR1 LNHNV and CDR2 YYDKDF (reference sequence). J lost 0 bases, V lost 5 bases, and 15 bases had no gene match. This CDR3 comprises 20 residues. The CDR3 coding sequence is TGTGCCACCAGCTTATCCCTCGGACTAGCGGGTACAAGCTCCTACAATGAGCAGTTCTTC. Its protein product is CATSLSLGLAGTSSYNEQFF.

The chain uses TRBV6-1 and TRBJ2-7; no clear D gene. Per germline, CDR1 MNHNS and CDR2 SASEGT. V lost 5 bases and J lost 7, with 15 bases in between. This CDR3 spans 13 amino acids. CDR3 nucleotides: TGTGCCAGCAGTTATGAACGCGGTCGGGAGCAGTACTTC. Translated, it gives CASSYERGREQYF.

V is TRBV28 and J is TRBJ2-7; D uncertain. V was trimmed by 6 bases and J by 4 bases, leaving 13 bases between them. CDR1 and CDR2 (germline): MDHEN, SYDVKM. This CDR3 has 13 residues. The CDR3 loop reads CASSFSNRYEQYF. In DNA form, the CDR3 reads TGTGCCAGCAGCTTTTCGAACCGATACGAGCAGTACTTC. Looking up the rest from reference TRBV28 and TRBJ2-7 gives the full variable domain: DVKVTQSSRYLVKRTGEKVFLECVQDMDHENMFWYRQDPGLGLRLIYFSYDVKMKEKGDIPEGYSVSREKKERFSLILESASTNQTSMYLCASSFSNRYEQYFGPGTRLTVT.

V is TRBV28 and J is TRBJ1-2; 7 nucleotides match TRBD1. The V and J ends lost 4 bases and 2 bases, in that order; junction bases with no gene match: 1. Germline loops: CDR1 MDHEN, CDR2 SYDVKM. This CDR3 comprises 13 residues. As DNA, the CDR3 is TGTGCCAGCAGTTGGGGACAGAACTATGGCTACACCTTC. The encoded protein is CASSWGQNYGYTF.

This sequence joins TRBV27 and TRBJ1-5; D is ambiguous. V was cut by 8 bases and J by 7 bases, with 15 bases left in between. Germline values: CDR1 MNHEY, CDR2 SMNVEV (reference sequence). This CDR3 comprises 13 residues. Written as DNA, the CDR3 is TGTGCCAGCCGAAAGGGAAGGGAACAGCCCCAGCATTTT. Translating gives CASRKGREQPQHF.

The chain joins TRBV19 to TRBJ1-2, with D possibly TRBD1 on 6 matching bases. CDR3 length: 15 amino acids. Germline assignment: CDR1 LNHDA and CDR2 SQIVND (reference sequence). Trimming removed 2 bases at V and 4 bases at J, with 14 bases between. The CDR3, as DNA: TGTGCCAGTAGTATAAATTTTGGAGGGGGCTATGGCTACACCTTC. Translating gives CASSINFGGGYGYTF.

This clone has just one count. The chain recombines TRBV7-9 with TRBJ2-6; D is unclear. Per the germline V gene, CDR1 is SEHNR and CDR2 is FQNEAQ (reference sequence). Trimming cost V 3 bases and J 2 bases, with 8 bases left between them. CDR3 length: 15 residues. Here the CDR3 reads CASSFLSAGANVLTF. CDR3 sequence (DNA): TGTGCCAGCAGCTTCCTCAGTGCTGGGGCCAACGTCCTGACTTTC.

The gene calls are TRBV7-3 and TRBJ2-2, with 8 bases aligning to TRBD1. Germline V gene sequence: CDR1 SGHTA, CDR2 FQGTGA. This CDR3 is built from 18 residues. J was trimmed by 4 bases and V by 4 bases; bases with no gene match: 14. CDR3 protein: CASSSTGQAMRTTGELFF. CDR3 coding DNA: TGTGCCAGCAGCTCTACGGGACAGGCGATGAGAACCACCGGGGAGCTGTTTTTT.

The chain carries TRBV6-5 and TRBJ2-2, with D uncertain. The CDR3 contains 14 residues. V was cut by 5 bases and J by 1 base, with 8 bases left in between. CDR1 and CDR2 from the germline V gene are MNHEY and SVGAGI. The CDR3 region has the DNA TGTGCCAGCAGTAGAAATGGGAACACCGGGGAGCTGTTTTTT. Encoded protein: CASSRNGNTGELFF.

The rearrangement uses TRBV6-5 and TRBJ2-1; perhaps TRBD1 as D (5 bases). With 5 bases removed from V and 3 bases from J, the gap between germline ends came to 8 bases. From germline, CDR1 is MNHEY and CDR2 SVGAGI. CDR3 length: 13 residues. This chain's CDR3 is CASSKDSYNEQFF. The CDR3 nucleotides read TGTGCCAGCAGTAAAGACAGCTACAATGAGCAGTTCTTC.